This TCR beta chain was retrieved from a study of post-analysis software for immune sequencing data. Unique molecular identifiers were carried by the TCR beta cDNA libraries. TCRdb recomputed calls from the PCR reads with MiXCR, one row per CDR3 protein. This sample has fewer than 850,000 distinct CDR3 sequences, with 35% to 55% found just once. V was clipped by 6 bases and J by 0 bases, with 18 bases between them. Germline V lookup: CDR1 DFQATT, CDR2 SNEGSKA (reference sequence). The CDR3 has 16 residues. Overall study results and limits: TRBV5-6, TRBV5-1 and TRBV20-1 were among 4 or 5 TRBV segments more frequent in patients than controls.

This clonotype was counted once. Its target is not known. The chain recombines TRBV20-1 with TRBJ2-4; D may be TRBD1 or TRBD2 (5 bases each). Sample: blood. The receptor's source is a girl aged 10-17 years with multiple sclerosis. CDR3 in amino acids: CSAPPPRGGAKNIQYF. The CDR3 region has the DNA TGCAGTGCCCCGCCTCCTCGGGGCGGAGCCAAAAACATTCAGTACTTC.